This T cell receptor (beta chain) was captured by sequencing in a study of CD8+ T cells in alopecia areata. Treatment indicated: oral pan-JAK inhibitor, 5-10 mg twice daily. The V gene's germline CDR1 is MDHEN and CDR2 SYDVKM. The length of the CDR3 is 15 residues. V lost 4 bases and J 2 bases, leaving 9 bases between the germline ends. Study-level results: Having one nonresponder leaves uncertain how baseline CD8+ expansion relates to response. Scalp and blood samples kept many expanded lesional clones throughout tofacitinib.

With regard to this clone: The antigen is undetermined. Other DNA sequences from this sample encode an identical CDR3 as well.

Extracted from the samples, RNA was reverse transcribed into cDNA to serve as the sequencing template. The data were produced by immunoSEQ multiplex PCR, yet TCRdb's version contains in-frame clones alone and is incomplete. The data contain fewer than 250,000 clones, over 40% of them singletons. The chain combines TRBV28 with TRBJ2-6; either TRBD1 or TRBD2 may supply D (6 bases each). This clonotype was sampled from a human donor with alopecia areata. The sample was CD4+ T cells sorted from blood, taken around week 37, from a patient treated with tofacitinib. The CDR3 protein is CASSSGGAGANVLTF. CDR3 nucleotides: TGTGCCAGCAGTTCCGGGGGCGCTGGGGCCAACGTCCTGACTTTC.